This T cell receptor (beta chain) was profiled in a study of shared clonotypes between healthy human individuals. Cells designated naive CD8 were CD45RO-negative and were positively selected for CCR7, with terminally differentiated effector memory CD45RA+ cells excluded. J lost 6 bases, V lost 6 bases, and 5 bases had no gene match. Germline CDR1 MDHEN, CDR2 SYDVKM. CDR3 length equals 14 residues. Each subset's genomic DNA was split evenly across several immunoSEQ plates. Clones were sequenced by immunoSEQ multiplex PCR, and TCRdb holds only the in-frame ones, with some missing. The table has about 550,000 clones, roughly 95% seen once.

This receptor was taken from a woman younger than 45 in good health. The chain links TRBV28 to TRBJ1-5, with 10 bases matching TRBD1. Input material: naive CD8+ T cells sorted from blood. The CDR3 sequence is CASRSTGGGQPQHF. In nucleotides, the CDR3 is TGTGCCAGCAGGTCGACAGGGGGCGGTCAGCCCCAGCATTTT.